The rows below give T cell receptor beta chains drawn from one sample of a study of identical twins. TCRdb re-derived calls from the 5' RACE reads in MiXCR, one entry per CDR3 protein. The data hold about 470,000 distinct CDR3 sequences, with 20% to 30% observed a single time. These same data were also listed under a study on T cells expressing NK-cell markers.

Sequenced input: CD4+ T cells sorted from blood. Source of these receptors: a woman under 30 in good health. Both conserved end residues are trimmed from each CDR3. Not all rows give a size; the values are once, few, many and, for expanded clones, a class.

>NA|TRBV11-3|TRBJ1-1
ASRKAGRTEAF
>many|TRBV20-1|TRBJ2-7
SARSSGGYEQY
>NA|TRBV29-1|TRBJ2-2
SALSTGAGELF
>NA|TRBV9|TRBJ1-1
ASVVRAAGTEAF
>NA|TRBV15|TRBJ2-1
ATSRDWGGANEQF
>NA|TRBV12-3/TRBV12-4|TRBJ2-3
ASSLQGGDTQY
>few|TRBV7-2|TRBJ2-3
ASSSRSSTSQY
>NA|TRBV11-3|TRBJ2-7
ASSPAGTRSEQY
>NA|TRBV24-1|TRBJ2-1
ATSEPNSDEQF
>NA|TRBV9|TRBJ1-1
ASSVERGLGTEAF
>NA|TRBV25-1|TRBJ2-3
ASSLGAPGDTQY